One and the same sample provided the 7 T cell receptor beta chains below, sequenced in a study of T cell changes during pregnancy in multiple sclerosis. Here immunoSEQ multiplex PCR was the method, and the copy in TCRdb shows in-frame clones only, minus some. The table records some 67,000 clones, about 90% of them present only once. Sequencing was performed on peripheral blood, taken in the first trimester of pregnancy. The receptors originated from a female donor with multiple sclerosis, enrolled in a pregnancy study.

The rearrangement joins TRBV5-1 to TRBJ1-2; 10 nucleotides align to TRBD1. The V and J ends lost 4 bases and 6 bases, in that order; junction bases with no gene match: 9. CDR1 and CDR2 from the germline V gene are SGHRS and YFSETQ. The CDR3 has 15 residues. The CDR3 reads CASSPRGQGSHGYTF. For the CDR3, the DNA is TGCGCCAGCAGCCCCAGGGGACAGGGGTCCCATGGCTACACCTTC.

The CDR3 region has the DNA TGTGCCAGCAGCCTCGGGGGGGGGACAGTCACCGGGGAGCTGTTTTTT. Protein sequence: CASSLGGGTVTGELFF. The V gene is TRBV5-6, the J gene TRBJ2-2; possible D gene TRBD2, 8 bases. V lost 4 bases and J 4 bases, leaving 17 bases between the germline ends. The germline V gene encodes CDR1 SGHDT and CDR2 YYEEEE. The CDR3 is made up of 16 amino acids.

The V gene is TRBV6-5, the J gene TRBJ2-7; 8 bases match TRBD2. The end of the DNA fits TRBJ2-5 better, so the J call may be wrong. The germline V gene has CDR1 MNHEY and CDR2 SVGAGI. The CDR3 is 15 amino acids. The CDR3 bases are TGTGCCAGCAGTTACCGGACTAGCACGCAAGAGACCCAGTACTTC. It is translated as CASSYRTSTQETQYF.

The V gene is TRBV23-1, the J gene TRBJ2-1, with TRBD2 matching over 13 bases. TRBV23-1 qualifies as an ORF whose function is uncertain. V lost 6 bases to trimming and J lost 1 base; unmatched junction nucleotides: 21. This CDR3 has 22 residues. In nucleotides, the CDR3 is TGCGCCAGCAGCCCGACAAACCCGGGACTAGCGGGATGGGATGGGTCCTACAATGAGCAGTTCTTC. This encodes CASSPTNPGLAGWDGSYNEQFF.

The V and J genes are TRBV7-9 and TRBJ2-1, with D perhaps matching TRBD2 (6 bases). CDR3 length equals 13 residues. The germline gives CDR1 SEHNR, CDR2 FQNEAQ (reference sequence). The V end was cut by 5 bases, the J end by 8 bases, with 13 bases between. The CDR3 loop is CASSTPPGDEQFF. CDR3 nucleotides: TGTGCCAGCAGCACCCCTCCGGGGGATGAGCAGTTCTTC.

This chain joins TRBV19 and TRBJ2-2, with D possibly matching TRBD2 (5 bases). Germline-derived CDR1 and CDR2 are LNHDA and SQIVND (reference sequence). The CDR3 runs 14 residues. V dropped 6 bases and J dropped 3 bases, with 11 bases sitting between them. CDR3 coding DNA: TGTGCCAGTAGGAGGACTGAATACACCGGGGAGCTGTTTTTT. Residues: CASRRTEYTGELFF. The full variable domain, its missing parts supplied by reference TRBV19 and TRBJ2-2, is DGGITQSPKYLFRKEGQNVTLSCEQNLNHDAMYWYRQDPGQGLRLIYYSQIVNDFQKGDIAEGYSVSREKKESFPLTVTSAQKNPTAFYLCASRRTEYTGELFFGEGSRLTVL.

The chain combines TRBV13 with TRBJ2-3; D may be TRBD2 (5 bases). V was clipped by 3 bases and J by 0 bases, with 10 bases between them. Germline V CDR1 and CDR2: PRHDT, FYEKMQ (reference sequence). The CDR3 is 15 residues long. CDR3 loop: CASSLSSASTDTQYF. For the CDR3, the DNA is TGTGCCAGCAGCTTGAGTAGCGCAAGCACAGATACGCAGTATTTT.